This T cell receptor beta chain came from a study of blood T cell repertoires in COVID-19. Profiled with immunoSEQ multiplex PCR; TCRdb holds only in-frame clones, not every one. The data contain roughly 25,000 clones, about 92% of them singletons. Germline CDR1 reads MDHEN; CDR2 reads SYDVKM. Deletions cut 4 bases from V and 3 bases from J, with 15 bases between. The CDR3 runs 15 residues. The TCR comes from a human donor in a cohort sampled during active COVID-19. Source material: peripheral blood. The V gene is TRBV28, the J gene TRBJ1-2; the D gene is possibly TRBD1 (5 bases). CDR3 in DNA: TGTGCCAGCAGTTCCCAGGGCGGGGGGGACTATGGCTACACCTTC. Amino acids: CASSSQGGGDYGYTF.